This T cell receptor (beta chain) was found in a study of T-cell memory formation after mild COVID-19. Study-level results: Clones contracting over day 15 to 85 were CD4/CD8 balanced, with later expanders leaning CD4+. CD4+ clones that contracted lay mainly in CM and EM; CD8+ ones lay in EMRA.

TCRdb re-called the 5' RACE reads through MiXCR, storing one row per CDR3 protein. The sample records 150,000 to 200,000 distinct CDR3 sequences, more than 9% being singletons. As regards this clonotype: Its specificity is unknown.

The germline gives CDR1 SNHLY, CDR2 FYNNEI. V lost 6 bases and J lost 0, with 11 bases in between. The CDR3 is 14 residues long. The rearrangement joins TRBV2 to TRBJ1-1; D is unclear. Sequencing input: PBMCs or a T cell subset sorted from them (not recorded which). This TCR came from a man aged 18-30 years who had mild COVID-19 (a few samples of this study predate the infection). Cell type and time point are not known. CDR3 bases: TGTGCCAGCAGCGGGAACAGCTTGAACACTGAAGCTTTCTTT. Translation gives CASSGNSLNTEAFF.